The 3 T cell receptor beta chains below were found in one sample sequenced in a study of blood T cell repertoires in COVID-19. Repertoires were generated with immunoSEQ multiplex PCR, while TCRdb's copy carries only in-frame clones and drops some. The table has about 46,000 clones, 75% to 90% seen once. What was sequenced was peripheral blood. These receptors all come from a human donor in a cohort sampled during active COVID-19. The donor label of this sample is uncertain.

CDR3 in amino acids: CASSLETEPPNTIYF. The CDR3 nucleotides read TGCGCCAGCAGCTTGGAAACAGAACCCCCCAACACCATATATTTT. V usage is TRBV5-1 and J usage is TRBJ1-3; no clear D. The germline CDR1 and CDR2 sequences are SGHRS and YFSETQ. V was cut by 0 bases and J by 7 bases, with 14 bases left in between. The CDR3 has 15 amino acids.

This clone was counted a few times. V is TRBV18 and J is TRBJ2-7; TRBD2 aligns across 7 bases. Trimming removed 2 bases from V and 5 bases from J; junction bases left unmatched: 6. The CDR3 is 14 amino acids. Germline CDR1 KGHSH, CDR2 LQKENI. The CDR3, as DNA: TGTGCCAGCTCACCAGGGACGGGGGGAAACGAGCAGTACTTC. This gives the protein CASSPGTGGNEQYF.

The V gene is TRBV2, the J gene TRBJ1-3; a possible D gene is TRBD1 (6 bases). CDR1 and CDR2 from the germline V gene are SNHLY and FYNNEI. Between the trimmed V and J ends, which lost 7 bases and 1 base, there was a span of 8 bases. The CDR3 contains 13 residues. Here the CDR3 reads CASMRGSGNTIYF. As DNA, the CDR3 is TGTGCCAGCATGAGGGGGTCTGGAAACACCATATATTTT.